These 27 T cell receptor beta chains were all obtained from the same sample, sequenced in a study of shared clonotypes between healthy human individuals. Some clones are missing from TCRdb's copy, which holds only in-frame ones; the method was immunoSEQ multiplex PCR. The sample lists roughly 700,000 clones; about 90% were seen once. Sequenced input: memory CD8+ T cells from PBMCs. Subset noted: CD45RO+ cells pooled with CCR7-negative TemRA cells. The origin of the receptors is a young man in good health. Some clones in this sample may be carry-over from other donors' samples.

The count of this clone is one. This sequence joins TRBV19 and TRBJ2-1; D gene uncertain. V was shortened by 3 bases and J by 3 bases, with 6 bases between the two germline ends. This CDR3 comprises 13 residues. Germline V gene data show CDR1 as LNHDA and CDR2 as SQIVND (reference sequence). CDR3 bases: TGTGCCAGTAGTATCTATGACTACAATGAGCAGTTCTTC. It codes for CASSIYDYNEQFF.

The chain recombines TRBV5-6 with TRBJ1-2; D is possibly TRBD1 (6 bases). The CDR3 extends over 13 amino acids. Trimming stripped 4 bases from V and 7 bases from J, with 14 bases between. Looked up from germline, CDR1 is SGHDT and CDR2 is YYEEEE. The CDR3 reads CASSQGQLSGYTF. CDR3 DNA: TGTGCCAGCAGCCAGGGACAACTATCTGGCTACACCTTC.

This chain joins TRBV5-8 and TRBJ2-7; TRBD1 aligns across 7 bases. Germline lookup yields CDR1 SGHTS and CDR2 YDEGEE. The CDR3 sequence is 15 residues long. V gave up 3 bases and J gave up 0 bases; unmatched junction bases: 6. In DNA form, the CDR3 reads TGTGCCAGCAGCTGGGAGACAGGGTCCTCCTACGAGCAGTACTTC. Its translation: CASSWETGSSYEQYF.

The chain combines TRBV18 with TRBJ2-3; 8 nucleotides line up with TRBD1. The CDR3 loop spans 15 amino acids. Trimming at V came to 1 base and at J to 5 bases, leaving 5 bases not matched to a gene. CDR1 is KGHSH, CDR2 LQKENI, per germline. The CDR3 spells CASSPRRGQIDTQYF. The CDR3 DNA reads TGTGCCAGCTCACCACGCAGGGGGCAGATAGATACGCAGTATTTT.

The CDR3 loop is CAISEVGERNQPQHF. The DNA of the CDR3 is TGTGCCATCAGTGAGGTGGGGGAGCGCAATCAGCCCCAGCATTTT. The V and J genes are TRBV10-3 and TRBJ1-5, with a tentative D call TRBD1 (5 bases). CDR1 is ENHRY, CDR2 SYGVKD, per germline. V gave up 2 bases and J gave up 2 bases, with 10 bases separating them. The length of the CDR3 is 15 residues.

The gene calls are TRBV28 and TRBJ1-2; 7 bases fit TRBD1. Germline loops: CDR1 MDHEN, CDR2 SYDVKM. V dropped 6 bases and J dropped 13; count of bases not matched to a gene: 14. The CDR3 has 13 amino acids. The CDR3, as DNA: TGTGCCAGCAGCCACCGCACCGGCAGGGGGGGCACCTTC. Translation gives CASSHRTGRGGTF.

In nucleotides, the CDR3 is TGTGCCAGCAGCTTAGGCGAGGTAGCTGGCTACTCCTACGAGCAGTACTTC. It translates to CASSLGEVAGYSYEQYF. The chain carries TRBV7-6 and TRBJ2-7; D remains unclear. Germline CDR1 is SGHVS and CDR2 is FNYEAQ. Trimming took off 1 base at V and 0 bases at J, with 16 bases between the two ends. This CDR3 comprises 17 residues.

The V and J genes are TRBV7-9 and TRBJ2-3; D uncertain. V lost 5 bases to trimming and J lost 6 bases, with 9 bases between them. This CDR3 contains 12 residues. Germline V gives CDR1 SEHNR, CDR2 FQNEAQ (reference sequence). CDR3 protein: CASSPGPDTQYF. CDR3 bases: TGTGCCAGCAGCCCAGGACCCGATACGCAGTATTTT.

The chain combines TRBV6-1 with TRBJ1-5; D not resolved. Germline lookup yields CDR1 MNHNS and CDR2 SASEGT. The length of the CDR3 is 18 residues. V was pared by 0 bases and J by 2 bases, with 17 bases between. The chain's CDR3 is CASSEAPRVLIGNQPQHF. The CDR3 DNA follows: TGTGCCAGCAGTGAAGCGCCAAGGGTTCTAATCGGCAATCAGCCCCAGCATTTT.

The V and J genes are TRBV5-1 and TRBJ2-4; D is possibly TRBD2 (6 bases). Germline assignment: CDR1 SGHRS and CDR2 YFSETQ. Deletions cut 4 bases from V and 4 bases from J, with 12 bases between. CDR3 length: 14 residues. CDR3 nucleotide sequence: TGCGCCAGCAGCCCGGGACTCGGGAAAAACATTCAGTACTTC. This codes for CASSPGLGKNIQYF.

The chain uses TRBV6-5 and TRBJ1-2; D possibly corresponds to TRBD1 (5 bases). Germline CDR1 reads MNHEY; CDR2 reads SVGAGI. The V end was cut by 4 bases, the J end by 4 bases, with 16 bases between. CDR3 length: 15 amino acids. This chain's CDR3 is CASSSLGAEFYGYTF. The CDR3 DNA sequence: TGTGCCAGCAGTTCCCTCGGGGCAGAGTTCTATGGCTACACCTTC.

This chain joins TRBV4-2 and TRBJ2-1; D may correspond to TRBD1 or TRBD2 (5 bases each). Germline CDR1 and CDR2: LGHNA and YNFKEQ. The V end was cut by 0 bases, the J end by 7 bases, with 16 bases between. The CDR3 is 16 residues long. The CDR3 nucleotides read TGTGCCAGCAGCCAAGATATGGGAAGGGGAGCTAATGAGCAGTTCTTC. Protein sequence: CASSQDMGRGANEQFF.

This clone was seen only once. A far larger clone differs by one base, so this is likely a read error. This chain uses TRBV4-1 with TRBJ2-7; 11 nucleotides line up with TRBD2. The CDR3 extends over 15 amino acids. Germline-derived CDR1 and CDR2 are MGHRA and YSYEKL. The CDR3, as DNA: TGCACCAGCAGCGAAGGACTAGCGGGCCCCTACGAGCAGTACTTC. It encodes CTSSEGLAGPYEQYF.

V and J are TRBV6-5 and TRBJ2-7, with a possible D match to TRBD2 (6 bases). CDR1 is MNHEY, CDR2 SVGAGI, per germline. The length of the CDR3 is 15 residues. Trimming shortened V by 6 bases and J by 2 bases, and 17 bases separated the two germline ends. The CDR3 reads CASRTLGTPAYEQYF. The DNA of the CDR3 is TGTGCCAGCAGAACCCTCGGGACTCCGGCCTACGAGCAGTACTTC.

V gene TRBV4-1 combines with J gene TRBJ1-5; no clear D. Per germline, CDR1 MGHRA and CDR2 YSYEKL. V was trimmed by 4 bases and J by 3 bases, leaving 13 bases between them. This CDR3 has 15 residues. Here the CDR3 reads CASSPDGWSNQPQHF. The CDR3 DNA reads TGCGCCAGCAGCCCCGACGGTTGGTCCAATCAGCCCCAGCATTTT.

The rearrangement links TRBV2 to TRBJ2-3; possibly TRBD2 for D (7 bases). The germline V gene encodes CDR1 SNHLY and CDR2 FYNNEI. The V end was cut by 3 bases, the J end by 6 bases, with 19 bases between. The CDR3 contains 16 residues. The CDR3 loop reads CASSDKGEGLADTQYF. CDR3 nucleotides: TGTGCCAGCAGTGATAAGGGGGAGGGCTTAGCCGATACGCAGTATTTT. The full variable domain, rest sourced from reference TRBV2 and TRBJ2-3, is EPEVTQTPSHQVTQMGQEVILRCVPISNHLYFYWYRQILGQKVEFLVSFYNNEISEKSEIFDDQFSVERPDGSNFTLKIRSTKLEDSAMYFCASSDKGEGLADTQYFGPGTRLTVL.

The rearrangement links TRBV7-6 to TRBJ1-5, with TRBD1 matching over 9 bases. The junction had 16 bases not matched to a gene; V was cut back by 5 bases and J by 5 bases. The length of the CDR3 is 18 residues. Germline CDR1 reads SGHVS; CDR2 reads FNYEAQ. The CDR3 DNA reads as TGTGCCAGCAGCCCCCAAACCGGGACAGGGTGGGGGCATCAGCCCCAGCATTTT. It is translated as CASSPQTGTGWGHQPQHF.

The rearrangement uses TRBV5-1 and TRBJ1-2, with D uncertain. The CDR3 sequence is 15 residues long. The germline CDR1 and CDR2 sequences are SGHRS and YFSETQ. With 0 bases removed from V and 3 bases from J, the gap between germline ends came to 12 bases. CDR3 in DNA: TGCGCCAGCAGCTTGGCCGGGCATCGGGACTATGGCTACACCTTC. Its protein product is CASSLAGHRDYGYTF.

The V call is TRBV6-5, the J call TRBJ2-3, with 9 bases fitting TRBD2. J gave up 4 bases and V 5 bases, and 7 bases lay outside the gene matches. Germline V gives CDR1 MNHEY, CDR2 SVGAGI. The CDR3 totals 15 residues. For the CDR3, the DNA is TGTGCCAGCAGTGGTAGCGGGAGCGGGGCAGATACGCAGTATTTT. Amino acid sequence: CASSGSGSGADTQYF.

The CDR3 coding sequence is TGTGCCAGCAGCGCTCCGGGGCCGTCGGAAAAACTGTTTTTT. As protein: CASSAPGPSEKLFF. The chain employs TRBV9 and TRBJ1-4; D possibly corresponds to TRBD1 (5 bases). The CDR3 contains 14 residues. Germline CDR1 SGDLS, CDR2 YYNGEE. V dropped 3 bases and J dropped 8 bases, with 14 bases sitting between them.

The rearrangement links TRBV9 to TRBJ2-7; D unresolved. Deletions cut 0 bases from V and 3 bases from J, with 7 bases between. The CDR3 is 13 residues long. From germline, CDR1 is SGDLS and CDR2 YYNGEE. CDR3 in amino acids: CASSVGQNYEQYF. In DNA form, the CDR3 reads TGTGCCAGCAGCGTAGGGCAGAACTACGAGCAGTACTTC.

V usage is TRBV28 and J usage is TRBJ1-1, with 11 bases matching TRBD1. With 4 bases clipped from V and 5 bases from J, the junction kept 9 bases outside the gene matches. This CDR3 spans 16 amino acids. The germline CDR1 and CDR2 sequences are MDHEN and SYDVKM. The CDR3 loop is CASSSRTGGKWTEAFF. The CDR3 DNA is TGTGCCAGCAGTTCCCGGACAGGGGGCAAGTGGACTGAAGCTTTCTTT.

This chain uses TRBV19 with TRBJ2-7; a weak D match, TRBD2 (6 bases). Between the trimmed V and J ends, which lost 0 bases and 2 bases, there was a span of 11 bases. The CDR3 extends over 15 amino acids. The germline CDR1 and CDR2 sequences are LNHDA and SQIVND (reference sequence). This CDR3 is CASSIDQGTAYEQYF. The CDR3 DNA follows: TGTGCCAGTAGTATAGATCAAGGGACTGCCTACGAGCAGTACTTC.

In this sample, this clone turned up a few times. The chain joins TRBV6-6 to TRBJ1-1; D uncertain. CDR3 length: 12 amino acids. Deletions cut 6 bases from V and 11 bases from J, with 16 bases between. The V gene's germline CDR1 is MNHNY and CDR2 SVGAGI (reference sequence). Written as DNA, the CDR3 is TGTGCCAGCAGGATAGGAGGGAGTGAGGCTTTCTTT. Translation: CASRIGGSEAFF.

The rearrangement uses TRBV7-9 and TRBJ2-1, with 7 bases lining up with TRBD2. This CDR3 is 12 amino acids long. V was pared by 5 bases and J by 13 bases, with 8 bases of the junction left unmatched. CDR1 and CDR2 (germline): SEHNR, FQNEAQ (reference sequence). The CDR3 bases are TGTGCCAGCAGCCCGGCGGGAGAACCTCAGTTCTTC. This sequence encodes CASSPAGEPQFF. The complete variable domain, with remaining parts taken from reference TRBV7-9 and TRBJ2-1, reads DTGVSQNPRHKITKRGQNVTFRCDPISEHNRLYWYRQTLGQGPEFLTYFQNEAQLEKSRLLSDRFSAERPKGSFSTLEIQRTEQGDSAMYLCASSPAGEPQFFGPGTRLTVL.

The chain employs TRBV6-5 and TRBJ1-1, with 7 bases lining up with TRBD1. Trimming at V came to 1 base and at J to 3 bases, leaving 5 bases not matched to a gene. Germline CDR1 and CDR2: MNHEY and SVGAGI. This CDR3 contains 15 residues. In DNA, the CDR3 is TGTGCCAGCAGTTACTACCACAGGGGATACACTGAAGCTTTCTTT. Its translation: CASSYYHRGYTEAFF.

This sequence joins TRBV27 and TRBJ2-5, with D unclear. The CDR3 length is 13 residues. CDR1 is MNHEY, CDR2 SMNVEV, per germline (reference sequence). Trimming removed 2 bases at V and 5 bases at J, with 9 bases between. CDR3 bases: TGTGCCAGCAGTTTAGTTCTTTGGGAGACCCAGTACTTC. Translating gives CASSLVLWETQYF.